Below, one TCR beta chain is given with its context. This clonotype came up a few times. It lacks a known antigen. Per-base qualities were not stored, and no clone one base away is much larger. This record belongs to a study of T cells after yellow fever vaccination (dated by TCRdb to the late 2010s). For the wider study: The SMART-Seq v4 Ultra Low Input RNA kit was used to prepare libraries from fractions with low cell numbers. Bulk PBMC replicates and cell subsets were isolated from blood drawn at multiple timepoints before and after both primary and secondary immunization. Two healthy male donors, one aged 18 to 30 and one aged 30 to 39 years, were included in the cohort. To follow T-cell clones before and after both primary and booster YFV17D yellow fever vaccination, bulk TCR alpha and beta repertoires underwent longitudinal sequencing. Paper-wide results and their limitations: The study included only two donors, which limits how far the findings can be generalized. Computational filtering was required because FACS-sorted repertoires could contain abundant contaminating clonotypes from the bulk population. Compared with the primary T-cell response, the secondary T-cell response was faster but weaker, reaching its peak on day 5 rather than on day 15. A small fraction of clonotypes appeared in both the CD4 and CD8 compartments, likely as a result of convergent recombination. After the booster, most of the clones that had expanded following primary vaccination were detected again (almost 98% of CD4 and more than 85% of CD8), which suggests that memory was broadly maintained.

Synthesis of TCR cDNA relied on 5'RACE template switching, a step that introduced a universal primer site along with unique molecular identifiers. Priming for cDNA synthesis came from both the TCR alpha and TCR beta constant segments. Library amplification used two PCR steps, and the second PCR step added sample barcodes and sequencing adapters. Libraries were sequenced on Illumina HiSeq 2500 (2x100 bp) or NovaSeq (2x150 bp). On the study's bioinformatics: MIGEC handled demultiplexing of reads and collapsing into UMI consensus sequences, while MiXCR performed V(D)J alignment. Clonotypes responding to the vaccine were identified with edgeR on replicate PBMC samples, with the criteria of FDR below 0.01 and a log2 fold change above 5 up to day 15. Bulk clonotypes were assigned CD4 or CD8 identity according to which sequenced CD4 or CD8 repertoire held them at higher abundance. The raw public data were reprocessed by TCRdb itself: fastp quality trimming at Q25, MiXCR clonotype calling, in-frame beta chains only. Rows with one shared CDR3 protein collapse into an entry with the most common genes and DNA. TCRdb, not the authors, supplied the V and J calls. This sample gives a few hundred thousand distinct CDR3 sequences in total; around 17% of them show up just once. 15% to 20% of the sample is taken by the ten largest.

CDR1 and CDR2 are drawn from the germline V gene: SGDLS, YYNGEE. From its cysteine to its phenylalanine, the CDR3 spans 15 amino acids. The CDR3 DNA has 45 bases and is translated from base 1. Unmatched junction bases come to 4, with V trimmed by 0 bases and J by 3 bases. The treatment or condition label corresponds to: live attenuated yellow fever vaccine strain. Two biological replicates of bulk PBMCs were collected at each blood-draw timepoint. A standard Ficoll-Paque protocol was used to isolate PBMCs from peripheral blood. TriZol was used to extract RNA from bulk PBMCs, CD4 and CD8 fractions, and dextramer-positive and dextramer-negative fractions.

The chain was built from TRBV9 and TRBJ2-3, with 7 middle bases fitting TRBD1. The sample in question was PBMCs, obtained more than 4 days after the first yellow fever vaccination. The TCR sequence derives from a young man who received the YFV17D yellow fever vaccine. The CDR3 region reads CASSVAQGTTDTQYF. The sequence in DNA is TGTGCCAGCAGCGTAGCACAGGGGACAACAGATACGCAGTATTTT.